This TCR beta chain emerged from a study of glioma-infiltrating T cells (TCRdb year 2016). Some background on the complete study: Sequencing of TCR alpha- and beta-chain repertoires was performed on glioma tissue, on non-neoplastic brain tissue, and on matched peripheral blood mononuclear cells. To measure divergence between tissue and blood T-cell populations, each tissue-infiltrating repertoire was compared with the peripheral blood repertoire of the same patient. The paired cohort comprised three low-grade glioma patients, about eight primary glioblastoma patients and three non-glioma patients contributing non-neoplastic brain tissue.

This clonotype was seen ten or more times. It has no known antigen specificity. Per-base quality was not reported, and no clone a single base away is much larger than it. The paper as a whole reports these results and caveats: Very few CDR3 sequences were found to be shared between tissue and blood, and this scarcity was attributed to high CDR3 diversity and limited sampling. VJ-independent divergence between tissue and blood was lower than expected in non-neoplastic patients but higher than expected in all gliomas, particularly low-grade gliomas. Group comparisons were based on small numbers of patients: three non-neoplastic, three low-grade glioma and several glioblastoma patients.

The iRepertoire nested amplicon-rescue multiplex PCR (arm-PCR) platform was used to amplify TCR alpha and beta CDR3 regions from RNA. One-step reverse transcription and amplification used about 90-400 ng of tissue mRNA or PBMC total RNA as input. Following bead purification, Illumina adapters were added through a secondary multiplex PCR, and the libraries were then gel-purified between 200 and 400 bp. The libraries contained internal 6-nucleotide barcodes that were used for demultiplexing. Libraries were sequenced on an Illumina MiSeq with 2x220 or 2x250 nucleotide paired-end reads. From the authors' description of their analysis: Paired reads were merged using FLASH 1.2.11 and were aligned to the GRCh37 human genome using BWA-MEM, after which TRA and TRB reads were extracted. An IMGT-derived reference of cassette sequences and CDR3 motifs, with pseudogenes included, was used for V and J assignment. Reads were translated in three frames, and productive CDR3s were defined as those with a C...FGXG motif and no stop codons. Unique combinations of V-J cassette pair and CDR3 amino acid sequence were defined as clonotypes. Filtering of reads was based on Hamming distance, with the threshold set by the sequence error rate of each sample in mapped regions. TCRdb reprocessing: public reads trimmed at Q25 with fastp, clones called with MiXCR, in-frame beta chains kept. Rows merge per CDR3 protein into single entries with the most common DNA and genes. The authors' filters were not applied to this entry. The sample table lists over 100,000 distinct CDR3 sequences, under 30% of them with a count of one. The top ten hold around 30% of the sample.

For CDR1 and CDR2, the germline V gene lists SGHTA and FQGNSA. Trimming at the junction amounts to 5 bases on V and 2 bases on J, and the germline ends lie 13 bases apart. Measured from the cysteine to the phenylalanine, the CDR3 is 16 residues long. CDR3 DNA only is kept here, 48 bases in frame from base 1. The sequenced material came from glioma tissue, nonneoplastic brain tissue, or PBMCs (not recorded which). The origin of this receptor is a human donor with low-grade glioma or glioblastoma, undergoing nonglioma brain surgery, or in good health (not recorded which). The receptor chain draws on TRBV7-2 and TRBJ2-6; a tentative D call is TRBD1 (6 bases match). CDR3 region: CASSDNRAAGANVLTF. The DNA sequence is as follows: TGTGCCAGCAGCGATAACAGGGCAGCTGGGGCCAACGTCCTGACTTTC.